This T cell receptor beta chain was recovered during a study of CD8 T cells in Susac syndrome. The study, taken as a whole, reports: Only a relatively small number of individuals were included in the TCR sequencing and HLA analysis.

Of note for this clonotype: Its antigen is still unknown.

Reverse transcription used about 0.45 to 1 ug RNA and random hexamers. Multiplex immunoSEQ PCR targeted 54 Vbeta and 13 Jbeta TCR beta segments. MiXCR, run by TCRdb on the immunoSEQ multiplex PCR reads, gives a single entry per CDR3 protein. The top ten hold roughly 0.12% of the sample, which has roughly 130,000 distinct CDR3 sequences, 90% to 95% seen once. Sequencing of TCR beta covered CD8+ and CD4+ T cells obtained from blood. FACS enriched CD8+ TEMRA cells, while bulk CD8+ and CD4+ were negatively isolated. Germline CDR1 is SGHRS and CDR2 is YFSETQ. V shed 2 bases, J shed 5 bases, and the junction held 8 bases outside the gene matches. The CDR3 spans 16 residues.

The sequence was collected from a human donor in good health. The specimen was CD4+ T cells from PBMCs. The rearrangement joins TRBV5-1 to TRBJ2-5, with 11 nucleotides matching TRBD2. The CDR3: CASSFELAGAGETQYF. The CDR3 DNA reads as TGCGCCAGCAGCTTCGAACTAGCGGGAGCGGGGGAGACCCAGTACTTC.